This record covers a single TCR beta chain. The target antigen is unknown. This sample was taken from a study of cytomegalovirus exposure and HLA in healthy donors. Overall study results and limits: The study assumed roughly uniform donor sequencing depth for presence/absence analyses. The listing of some 170 TCR beta chains classed them as cytomegalovirus-associated.

Vbeta (60) and Jbeta (13) primers were used in the PCR. Sequencing was performed with immunoSEQ multiplex PCR; in TCRdb, only in-frame clones are kept and a portion is missing. Of fewer than 250,000 clones listed, 82% are singletons. Germline V gene lookup returns CDR1 MNHEY and CDR2 SVGAGI. The CDR3 extends over 14 amino acids. Trimming removed 4 bases at V and 6 bases at J, with 13 bases between. The receptor was isolated from a man in his forties in good health and CMV-seropositive. This chain uses TRBV6-5 with TRBJ2-1; tentatively, D is TRBD2 (6 bases). Sequencing was carried out using PBMCs. DNA of the CDR3: TGTGCCAGCAGTTCGCGGCGGGATGGCAATGAGCAGTTCTTC. Its protein is CASSSRRDGNEQFF.